Below are 10 T cell receptor beta chains sequenced from a single sample in a study of blood T cell repertoires in COVID-19 (dated by TCRdb to about 2020). Libraries were made using the immunoSEQ multiplex PCR assay. TCRdb obtained this table from immuneACCESS and retained in-frame rearrangements with V and J assigned. These tables miss some clones; where compared with another copy, unresolved V genes account for less than half of the shortfall, and the remainder is unexplained. This sample holds about 240,000 clones; 75% to 90% were observed only once. Clones ranked in the top ten supply approximately 9% of the sample. Sequenced sample: PBMCs or T cells enriched from blood (not recorded which). These receptors all come from a man between 40 and 49 years old who had recovered from COVID-19.

The rearrangement links TRBV24-1 to TRBJ1-1, with TRBD1 matching over 8 bases. The CDR3 consists of 16 residues. In germline, CDR1 is KGHDR, CDR2 SFDVKD. With V trimmed by 4 bases and J by 6 bases, 12 bases remained unmatched. CDR3 residues: CATSEPYGQGMAEAFF. In DNA form, the CDR3 reads TGTGCCACCAGTGAACCCTATGGACAGGGAATGGCTGAAGCTTTCTTT.

The chain has TRBV10-2 and TRBJ1-5; 11 nucleotides align to TRBD1. The CDR3 sequence is 14 residues long. J was trimmed by 3 bases and V by 6 bases; bases with no gene match: 1. Germline CDR1 reads WSHSY; CDR2 reads SAAADI. The CDR3 here is CASRDRGLNQPQHF. Here the CDR3 DNA reads TGCGCCAGCAGGGACAGGGGGCTCAATCAGCCCCAGCATTTT.

V usage is TRBV5-1 and J usage is TRBJ2-5, with D perhaps matching TRBD1 (5 bases). Germline CDR1 SGHRS, CDR2 YFSETQ. Trimming cost V 2 bases and J 1 base, with 9 bases left between them. This CDR3 region has 14 residues. The CDR3 is CASSFDSTQETQYF. CDR3 sequence (DNA): TGCGCCAGCAGCTTTGACAGTACCCAAGAGACCCAGTACTTC. Drawing the rest from reference TRBV5-1 and TRBJ2-5, the complete variable domain is KAGVTQTPRYLIKTRGQQVTLSCSPISGHRSVSWYQQTPGQGLQFLFEYFSETQRNKGNFPGRFSGRQFSNSRSEMNVSTLELGDSALYLCASSFDSTQETQYFGPGTRLLVL.

This chain connects TRBV11-1 to TRBJ2-1; 15 bases match TRBD2. J gave up 6 bases and V 4 bases, and 4 bases lay outside the gene matches. Germline V gives CDR1 SGHAT, CDR2 FQDESV (reference sequence). The CDR3 loop spans 16 amino acids. The DNA for the CDR3 is TGTGCCAGCAGCTCAGGACTAGCGGGGGGGCGCAATGAGCAGTTCTTC. It translates to CASSSGLAGGRNEQFF.

The chain recombines TRBV30 with TRBJ1-4; TRBD1 agrees at 7 bases. V trimming: 0 bases; J trimming: 5 bases; junction bases outside the gene matches: 6. This CDR3 has 15 amino acids. Per the germline V gene, CDR1 is GTSNPN and CDR2 is SVGIG (reference sequence). The CDR3 here is CAWSVRGRGNEKLFF. The CDR3 nucleotides are TGTGCCTGGAGTGTAAGGGGCAGGGGGAATGAAAAACTGTTTTTT.

J is TRBJ1-2 and V is TRBV7-8; possible D gene TRBD1, 5 bases. The length of the CDR3 is 14 residues. Between the trimmed V and J ends, which lost 5 bases and 2 bases, there was a span of 12 bases. Looked up from germline, CDR1 is SGHVS and CDR2 is FQNEAQ. The CDR3 DNA sequence: TGTGCCAGCAGCCCTCGAACAGGCAACTATGGCTACACCTTC. This encodes CASSPRTGNYGYTF.

The chain couples TRBV29-1 to TRBJ2-7, with 7 bases fitting TRBD1. This CDR3 region has 14 residues. Germline CDR1 and CDR2: SQVTM and ANQGSEA. The V segment lost 2 bases and the J segment 2 bases; nucleotides outside the gene matches: 6. The CDR3 loop is CSVEMTGLPYEQYF. CDR3 nucleotides: TGCAGCGTTGAAATGACAGGGCTCCCCTACGAGCAGTACTTC.

Here the CDR3 DNA reads TGTGCCAGCAGTGCGGGGTTTCAGCCCCAGCATTTT. This gives the protein CASSAGFQPQHF. The chain carries TRBV25-1 and TRBJ1-5; D remains unclear. Germline V lookup: CDR1 MGHDK, CDR2 SYGVNS. The V end was cut by 4 bases, the J end by 6 bases, with 7 bases between. This CDR3 has 12 residues.

The rearrangement uses TRBV5-1 and TRBJ1-1; D possibly corresponds to TRBD1 (5 bases). CDR3 length equals 15 residues. Trimming left V 0 bases short and J 0 bases short, with 9 bases between. Germline CDR1 SGHRS, CDR2 YFSETQ. CDR3 amino acids: CASSLGAGMNTEAFF. CDR3 sequence (DNA): TGCGCCAGCAGCTTGGGGGCAGGGATGAACACTGAAGCTTTCTTT.

The rearrangement joins TRBV7-3 to TRBJ1-1; D is unclear. This CDR3 comprises 14 residues. Germline lookup yields CDR1 SGHTA and CDR2 FQGTGA. With 0 bases removed from V and 10 bases from J, the gap between germline ends came to 15 bases. The CDR3 loop reads CASSLTENAGGAFF. CDR3 DNA: TGTGCCAGCAGCTTAACGGAAAATGCGGGAGGAGCTTTCTTT.